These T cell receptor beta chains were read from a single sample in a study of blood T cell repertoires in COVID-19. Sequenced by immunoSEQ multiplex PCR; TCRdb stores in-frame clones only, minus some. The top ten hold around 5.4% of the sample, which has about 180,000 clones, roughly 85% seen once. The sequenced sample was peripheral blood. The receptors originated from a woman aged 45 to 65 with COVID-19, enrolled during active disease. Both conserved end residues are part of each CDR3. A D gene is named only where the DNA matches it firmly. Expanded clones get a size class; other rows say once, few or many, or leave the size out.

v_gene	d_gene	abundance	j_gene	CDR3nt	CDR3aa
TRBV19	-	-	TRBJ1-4	TGTGCCAGTAGTATCCAGGGTTACAATGAAAAACTGTTTTTT	CASSIQGYNEKLFF
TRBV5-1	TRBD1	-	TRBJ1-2	TGCGCCAGCAGCCGGTTAGGGGACAGGGCTAACTATGGCTACACCTTC	CASSRLGDRANYGYTF
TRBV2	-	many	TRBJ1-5	TGTGCCAGCAGTGAAGCTCGGGACGGAGGGTATTTT	CASSEARDGGYF
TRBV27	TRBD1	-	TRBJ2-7	TGTGCCAGCAGTTTTCAGGGGGCGCGCCCCTACGAGCAGTACTTC	CASSFQGARPYEQYF
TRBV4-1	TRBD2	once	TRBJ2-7	TGCGCCAGCGCGCGACTAGCGGGGGCCTACGAGCAGTACTTC	CASARLAGAYEQYF
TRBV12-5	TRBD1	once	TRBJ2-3	TGTGCTAGTGGTTTGGTACAGGGGGGCACAGATACGCAGTATTTT	CASGLVQGGTDTQYF
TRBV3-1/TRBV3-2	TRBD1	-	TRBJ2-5	TGTGCCAGCAGCCACGACAGGGTCCAAGAGACCCAGTACTTC	CASSHDRVQETQYF
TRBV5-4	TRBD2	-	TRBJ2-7	TGTGCCAGCAGCCTAGCGGGGCCCCAGAGGGGAGAGCAGTACTTC	CASSLAGPQRGEQYF
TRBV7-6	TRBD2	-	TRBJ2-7	TGTGCCAGCAGCTTAATGGCAGGGAGGGTCGACGAGCAGTACTTC	CASSLMAGRVDEQYF
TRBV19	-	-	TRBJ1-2	TGTGCCAGTAGTATCACCGGGTACTATGGCTACACCTTC	CASSITGYYGYTF
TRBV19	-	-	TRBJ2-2	TGTGCCATTAGAATGGAGACCGGGGAGCTGTTTTTT	CAIRMETGELFF
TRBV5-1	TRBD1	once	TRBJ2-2	TGCGCCAGCAGCACCCTGACAGGGGGCTTGATGGGCACCGGGGAGCTGTTTTTT	CASSTLTGGLMGTGELFF
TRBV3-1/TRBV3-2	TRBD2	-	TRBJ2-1	TGTGCCAGCAGCCTAAAACTAGCGGGGGGCTCACCTTACAATGAGCAGTTCTTC	CASSLKLAGGSPYNEQFF
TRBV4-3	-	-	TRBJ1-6	TGCGCCAGCAGCCAAGACGACGGGGTTTCACCCCTCCACTTT	CASSQDDGVSPLHF
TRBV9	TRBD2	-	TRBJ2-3	TGTGCCAGCAGCGTAGCGGCTAGCGGGGCCCCCACAGATACGCAGTATTTT	CASSVAASGAPTDTQYF
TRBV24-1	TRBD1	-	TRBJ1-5	TGTGCCACCAGATCGCGGGACAGCGGAGGTGGCAATCAGCCCCAGCATTTT	CATRSRDSGGGNQPQHF
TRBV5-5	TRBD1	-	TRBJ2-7	TGTGCCAGCAACCTGGTGGGACAGGGTGCACACGAGCAGTACTTC	CASNLVGQGAHEQYF
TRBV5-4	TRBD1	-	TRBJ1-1	TGTGCCAGCAGCTTGGAGGGGGCTGTAACTGAAGCTTTCTTT	CASSLEGAVTEAFF
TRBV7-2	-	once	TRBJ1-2	TGTGCCAGCAGCTCAAACAGTTTTGGCTACACCTTC	CASSSNSFGYTF
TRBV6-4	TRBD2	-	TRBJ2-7	TGTGCCAGCAATGCCCTACTAAAACTAGCGGGGGGCTCAGAATACGAGCAGTACTTC	CASNALLKLAGGSEYEQYF
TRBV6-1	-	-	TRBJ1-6	TGTGCCAGCAGTGAAACTGATCAAGATAATTCACCCCTCCACTTT	CASSETDQDNSPLHF
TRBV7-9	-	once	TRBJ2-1	TGTGCCAGCAGCCGGAGCGGGCCGGGAGATGAGCAGTTCTTC	CASSRSGPGDEQFF
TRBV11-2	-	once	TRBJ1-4	TGTGCCAGCAGCCCCACTGCCAGGTCAACTAATGAAAAACTGTTTTTT	CASSPTARSTNEKLFF
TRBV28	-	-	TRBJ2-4	TGTGCCAGCAGCCCCTTGAGCCTTAGAACCAAAAACATTCAGTACTTC	CASSPLSLRTKNIQYF
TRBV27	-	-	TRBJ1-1	TGTGCCAGCAGTTATACAGGGTACGGGACGAACACTGAAGCTTTCTTT	CASSYTGYGTNTEAFF
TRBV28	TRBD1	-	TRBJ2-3	TGTGCCGGCAGTCCAGCCGGGACAGATCGCACAGATACGCAGTATTTT	CAGSPAGTDRTDTQYF
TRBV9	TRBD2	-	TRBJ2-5	TGTGCCAGCAGCGTAACGGGGGGGCGAGAGACCCAGTACTTC	CASSVTGGRETQYF
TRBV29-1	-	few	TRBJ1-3	TGCAGCGTTGTGAGGGGACATAACGGAAACACCATATATTTT	CSVVRGHNGNTIYF
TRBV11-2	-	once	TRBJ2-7	TGTGCCAGCAGCTTAGAGGACTTCTACGAGCAGTACTTC	CASSLEDFYEQYF
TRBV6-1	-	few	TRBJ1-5	TGTGCCAGCAGTGAAGGGGCAGGGGATCAGCCCCAGCATTTT	CASSEGAGDQPQHF
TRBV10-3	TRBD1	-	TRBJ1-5	TGTGCCATCAGTGAAGGGGGCGAAGGGGATCAGCCCCAGCATTTT	CAISEGGEGDQPQHF
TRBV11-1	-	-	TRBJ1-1	TGTGCCAGCAGAATAGGACAGACCGAAGCTTTCTTT	CASRIGQTEAFF
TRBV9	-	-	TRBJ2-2	TGTGCCAGCAGGGGCAGCAGGGATGGCACCGGGGAGCTGTTTTTT	CASRGSRDGTGELFF
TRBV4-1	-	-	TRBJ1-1	TGCGCCAGCAGCCAAGAGCGCCCAGGGTACACTGAAGCTTTCTTT	CASSQERPGYTEAFF
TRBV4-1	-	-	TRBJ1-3	TGCGCCAGCAGCCAGGGCGTCCCGACAGGCTTAGACAGCTCTGGAAACACCATATATTTT	CASSQGVPTGLDSSGNTIYF
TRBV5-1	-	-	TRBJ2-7	TGCGCCAGCAGCTTGGGAGCGGGCTCCTACGAGCAGTACTTC	CASSLGAGSYEQYF
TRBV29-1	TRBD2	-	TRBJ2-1	TGCAGCGTTAGGTCTAGCGGGGTAGGTGAGCAGTTCTTC	CSVRSSGVGEQFF
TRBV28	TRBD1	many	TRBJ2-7	TGTGCCAGCAGTAGGGACAGCGAGCAGTACTTC	CASSRDSEQYF
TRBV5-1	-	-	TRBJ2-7	TGCGCCAGCAGCTTGCAATCACCAGGGTCCTCCTACGAGCAGTACTTC	CASSLQSPGSSYEQYF
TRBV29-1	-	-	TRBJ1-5	TGCAGCGTTGATTCAGGGTTCAATCAGCCCCAGCATTTT	CSVDSGFNQPQHF
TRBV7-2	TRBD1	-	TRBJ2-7	TGTGCCAGCAGCGAAATGGGACAGGGCTACGAGCAGTACTTC	CASSEMGQGYEQYF
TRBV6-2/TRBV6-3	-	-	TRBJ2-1	TGTGCCAGCAGTCACGGACAGACTATATCCTACAATGAGCAGTTCTTC	CASSHGQTISYNEQFF
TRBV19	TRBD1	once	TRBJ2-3	TGTGCCAGTAGCCCCTCGACAGGGAGAGGAGATACGCAGTATTTT	CASSPSTGRGDTQYF
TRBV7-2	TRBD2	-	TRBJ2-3	TGTGCCAGCAGCTACGCCGGGACTAGCGGGGGGCGCACAGATACGCAGTATTTT	CASSYAGTSGGRTDTQYF
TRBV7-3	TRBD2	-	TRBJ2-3	TGTGCCAGCAGCCCGGGACTAGCGGGGATCGCAGATACGCAGTATTTT	CASSPGLAGIADTQYF
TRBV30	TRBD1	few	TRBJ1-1	TGTGCCTGGAACAGACAGGGCGGAATGAACACTGAAGCTTTCTTT	CAWNRQGGMNTEAFF
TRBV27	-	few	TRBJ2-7	TGTGCCAGCAGTTCCCACTACGAGCAGTACTTC	CASSSHYEQYF
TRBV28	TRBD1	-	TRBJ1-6	TGTGCCAGCAGTATGGGACAGGGGTACTCACCCCTCCACTTT	CASSMGQGYSPLHF
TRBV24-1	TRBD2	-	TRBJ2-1	TGTGCCACCAGTGACTCTGGGACTAGCGGGGGCTATGAGCAGTTCTTC	CATSDSGTSGGYEQFF
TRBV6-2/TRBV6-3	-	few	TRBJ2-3	TGTGCCAGCAGTTACTCTCGCGAGGACTCCACAGATACGCAGTATTTT	CASSYSREDSTDTQYF
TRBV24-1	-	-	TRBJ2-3	TGTGCCACCAGTGACCCGACTGGCACAGATACGCAGTATTTT	CATSDPTGTDTQYF
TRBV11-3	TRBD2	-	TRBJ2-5	TGTGCCAGCAGCACCCGAGCGGGGGGCCCCTGGGAGACCCAGTACTTC	CASSTRAGGPWETQYF
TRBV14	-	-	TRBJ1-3	TGTGCCAGCAGCCAAGATCCGGGGGTAAACACCATATATTTT	CASSQDPGVNTIYF
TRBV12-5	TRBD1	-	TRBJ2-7	TGTGCTAGTGGTTTGCCGAGGGACAGGGTGCGCTACGAGCAGTACTTC	CASGLPRDRVRYEQYF
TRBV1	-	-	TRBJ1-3	TGCACCAGCAGCCAAGGGCCAGGGGATCATGGAAACACCATATATTTT	CTSSQGPGDHGNTIYF